This T cell receptor (beta chain) was retrieved from a study of blood T cell repertoires in COVID-19. Study background: Some COVID-19 samples were acute and others convalescent; all came from the United States, Italy and Spain. The analysed material was cDNA or gDNA that came from T cells, B-cell-depleted T cells, or PBMCs.

The germline V and J ends were trimmed by 2 bases and 0 bases, with 10 bases remaining between them. The germline CDR1 and CDR2 sequences are MNHNS and SASEGT. This CDR3 has 15 residues. As processed by the authors: How many nucleated cells were present was estimated from reference gene primer amplification. The table came from immunoSEQ multiplex PCR; TCRdb's copy has only in-frame clones and leaves some out. V and J calls and clone size follow that table, whereas D and trimming were derived from the DNA. The sample shows about 54,000 clones, roughly 84% of them seen only once. Sequenced: peripheral blood. This receptor was taken from a man over 45 with active COVID-19. The V call is TRBV6-1, the J call TRBJ1-1; no clear D gene. The CDR3 spells CASSEFGSLNTEAFF. In nucleotides, the CDR3 is TGTGCCAGCAGTGAATTTGGCAGTTTGAACACTGAAGCTTTCTTT.